This T cell receptor beta chain emerged from a study of siplizumab effects on memory and regulatory T cells. Study-level results: Naive T cells looked more diverse than memory cells and looked like major alloresponse contributors.

This CDR3 is built from 13 residues. V was trimmed by 3 bases and J by 4 bases, leaving 9 bases between them. Looked up from germline, CDR1 is SGHVS and CDR2 is FQNEAQ. Sequencing used immunoSEQ multiplex PCR; TCRdb keeps in-frame clones, though not all of them. Counted here are about 110,000 clones, under 95% occurring once; the ten biggest clones make up more than 0.65%. This clone was counted once. Antigen: not known. This TCR came from a human donor in good health. Source material: Tregs sorted from blood. The genes are TRBV7-8 and TRBJ1-1, with a tentative D call TRBD1 (5 bases). Here the CDR3 reads CASSLRGPTEAFF. CDR3 coding DNA: TGTGCCAGCAGCTTGCGGGGCCCCACTGAAGCTTTCTTT. The whole variable domain, remainder taken from reference TRBV7-8 and TRBJ1-1, is GAGVSQSPRYKVAKRGQDVALRCDPISGHVSLFWYQQALGQGPEFLTYFQNEAQLDKSGLPSDRFFAERPEGSVSTLKIQRTQQEDSAVYLCASSLRGPTEAFFGQGTRLTVV.